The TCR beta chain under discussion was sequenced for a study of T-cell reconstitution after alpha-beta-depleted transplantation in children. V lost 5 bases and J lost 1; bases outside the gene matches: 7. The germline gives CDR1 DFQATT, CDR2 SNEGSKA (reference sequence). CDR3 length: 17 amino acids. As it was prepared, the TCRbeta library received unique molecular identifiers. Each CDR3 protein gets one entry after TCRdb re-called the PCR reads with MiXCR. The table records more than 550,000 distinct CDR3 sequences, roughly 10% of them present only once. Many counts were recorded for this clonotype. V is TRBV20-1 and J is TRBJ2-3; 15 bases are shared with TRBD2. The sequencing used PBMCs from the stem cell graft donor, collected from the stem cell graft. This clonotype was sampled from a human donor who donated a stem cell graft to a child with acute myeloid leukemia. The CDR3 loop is CSARTSGRAGGTDTQYF. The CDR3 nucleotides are TGCAGTGCTCGGACTAGCGGGAGGGCCGGGGGCACAGATACGCAGTATTTT.